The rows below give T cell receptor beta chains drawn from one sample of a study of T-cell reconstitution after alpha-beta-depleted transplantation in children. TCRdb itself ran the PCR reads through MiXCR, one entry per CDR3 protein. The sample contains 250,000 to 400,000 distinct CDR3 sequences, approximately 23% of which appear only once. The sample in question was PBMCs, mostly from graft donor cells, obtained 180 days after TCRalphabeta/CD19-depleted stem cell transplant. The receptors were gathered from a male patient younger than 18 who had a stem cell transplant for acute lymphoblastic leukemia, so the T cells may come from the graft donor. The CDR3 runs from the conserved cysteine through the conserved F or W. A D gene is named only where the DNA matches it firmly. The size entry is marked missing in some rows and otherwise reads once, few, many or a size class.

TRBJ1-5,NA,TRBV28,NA,TGTGCCAGCAGTTTAGCGGGAGTGAGCTCCCAGAGGCCCCAGCATTTT,CASSLAGVSSQRPQHF
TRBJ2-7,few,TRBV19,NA,TGTGCCAGTAGTATCCGGAATTCCTACGAGCAGTACTTC,CASSIRNSYEQYF
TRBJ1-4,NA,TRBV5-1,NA,TGCGCCAGCAGCTTGAAGGCGGGGGAAAAACTGTTTTTT,CASSLKAGEKLFF
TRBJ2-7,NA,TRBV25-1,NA,TGTGCCAGCAGTGAATTGACTTATCCATACGAGCAGTACTTC,CASSELTYPYEQYF
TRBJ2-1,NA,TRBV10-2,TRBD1,TGCGCCAGCAGTAGGACAGGTTTAGAGCAGTTCTTC,CASSRTGLEQFF
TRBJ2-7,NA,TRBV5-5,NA,TGTGCCAGCAGCTTGACTGATACCTACGAGCAGTACTTC,CASSLTDTYEQYF
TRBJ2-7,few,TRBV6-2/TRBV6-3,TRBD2,TGTGCCAGCAGCGAAGGCGGGGTGCGGGAGAGTATCTACGAGCAGTACTTC,CASSEGGVRESIYEQYF
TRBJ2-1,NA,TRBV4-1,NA,TGCGCCAGCAGCCACGAAGGTTGGGGCATAGTCGTTACCTACAATGAGCAGTTCTTC,CASSHEGWGIVVTYNEQFF
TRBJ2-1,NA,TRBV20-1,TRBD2,TGCAGTGCTAGGGACGGGAGGGCCCGCAATGAGCAGTTCTTC,CSARDGRARNEQFF
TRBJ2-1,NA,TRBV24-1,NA,TGTGCCACCAGTGACCTCTCCTACAATGAGCAGTTCTTC,CATSDLSYNEQFF